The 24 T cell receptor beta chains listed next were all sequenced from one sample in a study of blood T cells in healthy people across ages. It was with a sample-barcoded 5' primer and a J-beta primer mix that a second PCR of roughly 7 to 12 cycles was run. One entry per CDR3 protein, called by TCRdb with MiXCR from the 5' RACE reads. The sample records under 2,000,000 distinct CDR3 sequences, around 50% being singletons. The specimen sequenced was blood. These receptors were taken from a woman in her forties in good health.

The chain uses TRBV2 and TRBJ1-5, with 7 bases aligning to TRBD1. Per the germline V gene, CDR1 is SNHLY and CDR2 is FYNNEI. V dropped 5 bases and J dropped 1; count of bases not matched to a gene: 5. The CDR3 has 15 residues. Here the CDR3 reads CASSFTTGSNQPQHF. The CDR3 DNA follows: TGTGCCAGCAGTTTCACGACAGGGAGCAATCAGCCCCAGCATTTT.

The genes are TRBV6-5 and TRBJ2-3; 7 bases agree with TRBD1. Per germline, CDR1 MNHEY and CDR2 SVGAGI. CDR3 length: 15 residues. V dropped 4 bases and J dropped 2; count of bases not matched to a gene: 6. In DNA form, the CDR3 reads TGTGCCAGCAGTTCTCAGACAGGGATCACAGATACGCAGTATTTT. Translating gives CASSSQTGITDTQYF.

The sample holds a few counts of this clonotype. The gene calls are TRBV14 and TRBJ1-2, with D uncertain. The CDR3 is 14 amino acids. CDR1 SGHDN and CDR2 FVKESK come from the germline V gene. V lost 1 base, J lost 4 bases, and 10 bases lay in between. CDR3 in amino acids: CASSQVQGIYGYTF. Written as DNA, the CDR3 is TGTGCCAGCAGCCAAGTCCAAGGGATCTATGGCTACACCTTC. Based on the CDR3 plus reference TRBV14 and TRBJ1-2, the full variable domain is EAGVTQFPSHSVIEKGQTVTLRCDPISGHDNLYWYRRVMGKEIKFLLHFVKESKQDESGMPNNRFLAERTGGTYSTLKVQPAELEDSGVYFCASSQVQGIYGYTFGSGTRLTVV.

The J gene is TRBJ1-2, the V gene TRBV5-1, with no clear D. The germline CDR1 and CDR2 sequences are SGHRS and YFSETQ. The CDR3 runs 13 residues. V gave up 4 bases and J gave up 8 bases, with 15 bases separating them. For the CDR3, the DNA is TGCGCCAGCAGCCAGCGGACCGCGGGCGGCTACACCTTC. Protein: CASSQRTAGGYTF.

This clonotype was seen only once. CDR3: CASSLLALSYNEQFF. CDR3 nucleotide sequence: TGTGCCAGCAGTTTACTAGCGCTTTCCTACAATGAGCAGTTCTTC. The chain couples TRBV6-6 to TRBJ2-1; 7 bases line up with TRBD2. Germline V gives CDR1 MNHNY, CDR2 SVGAGI (reference sequence). The J segment lost 1 base and the V segment lost 4 bases, leaving 4 bases of the junction unmatched. This CDR3 region has 15 residues.

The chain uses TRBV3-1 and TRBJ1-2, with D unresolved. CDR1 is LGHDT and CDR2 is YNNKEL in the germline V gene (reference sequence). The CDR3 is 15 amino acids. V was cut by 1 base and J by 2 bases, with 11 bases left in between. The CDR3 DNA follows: TGTGCCAGCAGCCAAGCATCCGCCGGAAACTATGGCTACACCTTC. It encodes CASSQASAGNYGYTF.

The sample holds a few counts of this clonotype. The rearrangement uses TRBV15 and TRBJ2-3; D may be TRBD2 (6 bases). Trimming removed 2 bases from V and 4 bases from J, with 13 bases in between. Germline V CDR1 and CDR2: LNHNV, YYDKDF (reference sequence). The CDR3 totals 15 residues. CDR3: CATSRLGTGPDTQYF. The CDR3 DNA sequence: TGTGCCACCAGCAGATTGGGGACTGGACCAGATACGCAGTATTTT.

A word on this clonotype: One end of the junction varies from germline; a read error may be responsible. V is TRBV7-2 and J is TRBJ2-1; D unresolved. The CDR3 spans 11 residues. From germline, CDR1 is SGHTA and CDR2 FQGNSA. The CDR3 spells CASGRYNGQFF. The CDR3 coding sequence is TGTGCCAGCGGAAGGTACAATGGGCAGTTCTTC.

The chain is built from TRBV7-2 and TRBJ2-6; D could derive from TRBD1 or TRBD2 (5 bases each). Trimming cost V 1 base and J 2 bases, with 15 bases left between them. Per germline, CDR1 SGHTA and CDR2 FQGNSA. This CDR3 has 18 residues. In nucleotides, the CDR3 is TGTGCCAGCAGCTTAGAGGGACGGCCTTATACTGGGGCCAACGTCCTGACTTTC. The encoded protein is CASSLEGRPYTGANVLTF.

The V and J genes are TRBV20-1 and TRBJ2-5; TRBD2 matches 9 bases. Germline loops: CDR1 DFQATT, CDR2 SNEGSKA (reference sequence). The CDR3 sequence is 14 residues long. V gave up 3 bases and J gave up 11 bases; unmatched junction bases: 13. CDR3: CSARAGGNNNEQYF. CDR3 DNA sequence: TGCAGTGCTAGGGCGGGGGGGAATAACAATGAGCAGTACTTC.

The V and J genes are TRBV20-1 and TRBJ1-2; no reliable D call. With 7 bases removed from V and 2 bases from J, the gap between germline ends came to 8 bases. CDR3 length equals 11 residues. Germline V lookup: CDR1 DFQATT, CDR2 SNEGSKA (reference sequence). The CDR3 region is CSGPANYGYTF. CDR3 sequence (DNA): TGCAGTGGCCCCGCCAACTATGGCTACACCTTC.

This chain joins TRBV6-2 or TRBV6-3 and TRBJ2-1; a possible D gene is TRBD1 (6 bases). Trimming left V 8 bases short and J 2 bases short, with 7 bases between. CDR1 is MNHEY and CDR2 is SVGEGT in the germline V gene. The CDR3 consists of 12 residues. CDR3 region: CASGGTYNEQFF. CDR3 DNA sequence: TGTGCCAGCGGGGGCACCTACAATGAGCAGTTCTTC.

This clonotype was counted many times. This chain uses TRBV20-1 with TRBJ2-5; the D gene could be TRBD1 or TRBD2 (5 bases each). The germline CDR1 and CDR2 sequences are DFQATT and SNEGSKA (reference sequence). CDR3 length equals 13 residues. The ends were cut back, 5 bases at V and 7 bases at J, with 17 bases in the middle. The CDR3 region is CSALRRGGRTQYF. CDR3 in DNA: TGCAGTGCTCTCCGGCGTGGGGGAAGGACCCAGTACTTC.

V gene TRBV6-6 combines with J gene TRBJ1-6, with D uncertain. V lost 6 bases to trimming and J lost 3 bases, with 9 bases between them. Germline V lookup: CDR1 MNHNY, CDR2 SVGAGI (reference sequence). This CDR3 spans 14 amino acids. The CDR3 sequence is CASRVEIYNSPLHF. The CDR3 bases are TGTGCCAGCAGGGTCGAAATCTATAATTCACCCCTCCACTTT.

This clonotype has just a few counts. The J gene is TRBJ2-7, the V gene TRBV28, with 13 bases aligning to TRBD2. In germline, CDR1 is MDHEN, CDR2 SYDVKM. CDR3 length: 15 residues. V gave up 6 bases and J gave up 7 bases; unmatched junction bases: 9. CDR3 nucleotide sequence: TGTGCCAGCAGATCGACTAGCGGGGGGCAGTGGGAGCAGTACTTC. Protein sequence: CASRSTSGGQWEQYF.

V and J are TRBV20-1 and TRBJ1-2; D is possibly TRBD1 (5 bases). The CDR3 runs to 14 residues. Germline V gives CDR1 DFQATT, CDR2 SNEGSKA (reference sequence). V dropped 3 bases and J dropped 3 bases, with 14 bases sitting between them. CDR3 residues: CSARLTDRYYGYTF. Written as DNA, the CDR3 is TGCAGTGCTAGGTTGACAGACAGATACTATGGCTACACCTTC.

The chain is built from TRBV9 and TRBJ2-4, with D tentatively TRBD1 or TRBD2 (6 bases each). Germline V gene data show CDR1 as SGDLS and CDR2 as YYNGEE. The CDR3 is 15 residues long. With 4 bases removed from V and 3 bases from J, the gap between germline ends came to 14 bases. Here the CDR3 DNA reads TGTGCCAGCAGCCTTTCGGGGGCATTCAAAAACATTCAGTACTTC. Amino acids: CASSLSGAFKNIQYF.

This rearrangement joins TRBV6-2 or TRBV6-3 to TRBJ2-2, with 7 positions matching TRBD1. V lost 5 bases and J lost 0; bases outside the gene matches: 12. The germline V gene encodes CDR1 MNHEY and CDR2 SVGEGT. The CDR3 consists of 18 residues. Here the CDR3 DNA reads TGTGCCAGCAGTCGGGTCTCAACAGGGGCTGCGAACACCGGGGAGCTGTTTTTT. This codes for CASSRVSTGAANTGELFF.

CDR3 sequence (DNA): TGTGCCAGTAGTGGACAGGGCGGAGGGCAGTTCTTC. Its protein is CASSGQGGGQFF. V and J are TRBV19 and TRBJ2-1; TRBD1 matches at 8 bases. Germline trimming cut 5 bases from V and 12 bases from J; bases unmatched to any gene: 6. Germline CDR1 LNHDA, CDR2 SQIVND (reference sequence). The CDR3 length is 12 residues.

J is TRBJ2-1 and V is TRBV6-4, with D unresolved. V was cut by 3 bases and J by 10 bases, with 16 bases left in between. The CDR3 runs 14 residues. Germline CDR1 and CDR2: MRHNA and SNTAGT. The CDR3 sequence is CASSDLPCWCEQFF. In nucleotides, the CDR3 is TGTGCCAGCAGTGATCTCCCTTGTTGGTGCGAGCAGTTCTTC.

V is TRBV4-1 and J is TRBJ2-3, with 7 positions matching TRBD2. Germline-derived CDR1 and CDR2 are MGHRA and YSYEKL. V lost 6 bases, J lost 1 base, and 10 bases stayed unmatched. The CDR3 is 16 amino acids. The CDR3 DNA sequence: TGCGCCAGCAGTGTCATAAGGCTAGCGGGCACAGATACGCAGTATTTT. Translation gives CASSVIRLAGTDTQYF.

The CDR3 protein is CASSQSRGNTGLGTF. The CDR3 nucleotides read TGTGCCAGCAGCCAATCCCGGGGGAATACCGGTTTAGGCACCTTC. The chain joins TRBV11-1 to TRBJ1-2; D possibly corresponds to TRBD1 (5 bases). Germline lookup yields CDR1 SGHAT and CDR2 FQDESV (reference sequence). CDR3 length equals 15 residues. V lost 5 bases, J lost 13 bases, and 26 bases lay in between.

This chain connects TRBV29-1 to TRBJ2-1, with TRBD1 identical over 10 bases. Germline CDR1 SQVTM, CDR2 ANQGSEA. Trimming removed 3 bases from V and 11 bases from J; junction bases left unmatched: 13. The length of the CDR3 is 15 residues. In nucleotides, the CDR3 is TGCAGCGTTGAGCCCAGGACAGGGGGTCTGAATAAGCAGTTCTTC. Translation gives CSVEPRTGGLNKQFF.

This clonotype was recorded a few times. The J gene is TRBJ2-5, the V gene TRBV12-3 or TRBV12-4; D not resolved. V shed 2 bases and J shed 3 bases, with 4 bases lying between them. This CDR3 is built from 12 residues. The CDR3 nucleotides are TGTGCCAGCAGTTTATACGAAGAGACCCAGTACTTC. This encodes CASSLYEETQYF.